One sample yielded the 3 T cell receptor beta chains listed below, sequenced in a study of blood T cell repertoires in COVID-19. Profiled with immunoSEQ multiplex PCR; TCRdb holds only in-frame clones, not every one. The table shows about 330,000 clones, with 75% to 85% occurring only once. The specimen sequenced was peripheral blood. These receptor sequences come from a human donor in a cohort sampled during active COVID-19.

The chain joins TRBV4-1 to TRBJ2-7; the D is unclear. The CDR3 loop spans 15 amino acids. V shed 0 bases and J shed 6 bases, with 15 bases lying between them. Per germline, CDR1 MGHRA and CDR2 YSYEKL. The CDR3 reads CASSQEPQYVSEQYF. The DNA of the CDR3 is TGCGCCAGCAGCCAAGAACCGCAGTATGTTTCCGAGCAGTACTTC.

This clone was observed a single time. The gene calls are TRBV29-1 and TRBJ1-2; TRBD1 matches 9 bases. The CDR3 contains 13 residues. Germline V gene sequence: CDR1 SQVTM, CDR2 ANQGSEA. V trimming: 7 bases; J trimming: 5 bases; junction bases outside the gene matches: 8. CDR3 coding DNA: TGCAGCGGTGGGCAGGGACAGGGATATGGCTACACCTTC. This gives the protein CSGGQGQGYGYTF.

The chain joins TRBV21-1 to TRBJ1-2; no check of the table's D call, TRBD1, against the DNA was made. TRBV21-1 is recorded as a pseudogene. This CDR3 is 15 amino acids long. The CDR3 DNA reads as TGTGCCAGCAGCAAAGCCAAACAGGGGGCGCGGGGCTACACCTTC. Protein: CASSKAKQGARGYTF.